These 17 T cell receptor beta chains were all obtained from the same sample, sequenced in a study of early T cells in non-severe SARS-CoV-2 infection. TCRdb re-called the 5' RACE reads with MiXCR, one entry per CDR3 protein. This sample has 55,000 to 75,000 distinct CDR3 sequences, with 12% found just once. The sequenced sample was whole blood. The receptors shown here come from an adult who was a healthcare worker with PCR-confirmed SARS-CoV-2 infection or an uninfected control (not recorded which).

This clonotype was seen a handful of times. The chain links TRBV20-1 to TRBJ2-3, with TRBD2 identical over 13 bases. The CDR3 totals 16 residues. The germline gives CDR1 DFQATT, CDR2 SNEGSKA (reference sequence). J was trimmed by 1 base and V by 6 bases; bases with no gene match: 7. CDR3 region: CSAAAGLAGGTDTQYF. The CDR3 nucleotides are TGCAGTGCCGCCGCAGGACTAGCGGGGGGCACAGATACGCAGTATTTT.

The rearrangement joins TRBV7-9 to TRBJ1-2, with a weak D call TRBD1 (6 bases). Germline CDR1 SEHNR, CDR2 FQNEAQ (reference sequence). V gave up 4 bases and J gave up 4 bases, with 10 bases separating them. CDR3 size: 13 residues. The CDR3 region is CASSYTGPYGYTF. The CDR3 DNA reads TGTGCCAGCAGCTACACAGGGCCCTATGGCTACACCTTC. The full variable domain, in which reference TRBV7-9 and TRBJ1-2 provide the parts outside the CDR3, is DTGVSQNPRHKITKRGQNVTFRCDPISEHNRLYWYRQTLGQGPEFLTYFQNEAQLEKSRLLSDRFSAERPKGSFSTLEIQRTEQGDSAMYLCASSYTGPYGYTFGSGTRLTVV.

The chain recombines TRBV4-1 with TRBJ1-5; TRBD1 matches at 9 bases. Per the germline V gene, CDR1 is MGHRA and CDR2 is YSYEKL. The CDR3 covers 17 residues. Losses at the gene ends were 1 base for V and 4 bases for J; bases not matched to a gene: 8. CDR3 loop: CASSQGLQGARNQPQHF. The DNA for the CDR3 is TGCGCCAGCAGCCAAGGTTTACAGGGGGCGCGGAATCAGCCCCAGCATTTT.

The chain links TRBV9 to TRBJ1-1, with D uncertain. Trimming cost V 0 bases and J 5 bases, with 14 bases left between them. The CDR3 has 15 residues. Germline lookup yields CDR1 SGDLS and CDR2 YYNGEE. As DNA, the CDR3 is TGTGCCAGCAGCGTAGAGGCAGCGTTAGGGACTGAAGCTTTCTTT. Translation gives CASSVEAALGTEAFF.

This chain connects TRBV5-1 to TRBJ2-3, with 9 positions matching TRBD2. V lost 7 bases to trimming and J lost 4 bases; unmatched junction nucleotides: 4. From germline, CDR1 is SGHRS and CDR2 YFSETQ. The CDR3 is 13 amino acids. The CDR3 protein is CASSGGGADTQYF. The CDR3 DNA reads as TGCGCCAGCTCTGGCGGGGGGGCAGATACGCAGTATTTT. Complete variable domain (other parts from reference TRBV5-1 and TRBJ2-3): KAGVTQTPRYLIKTRGQQVTLSCSPISGHRSVSWYQQTPGQGLQFLFEYFSETQRNKGNFPGRFSGRQFSNSRSEMNVSTLELGDSALYLCASSGGGADTQYFGPGTRLTVL.

The chain combines TRBV6-6 with TRBJ1-2, with 7 bases matching TRBD1. Germline V lookup: CDR1 MNHNY, CDR2 SVGAGI (reference sequence). J lost 1 base, V lost 2 bases, and 22 bases had no gene match. This CDR3 contains 21 residues. CDR3 in amino acids: CASSYPTTQTGQGPINYGYTF. The DNA of the CDR3 is TGTGCCAGCAGTTACCCGACAACTCAGACAGGGCAAGGCCCCATTAACTATGGCTACACCTTC.

This clonotype occurred a few times. The rearrangement joins TRBV6-2 or TRBV6-3 to TRBJ2-1; D is possibly TRBD1 or TRBD2 (6 bases each). V gave up 6 bases and J gave up 4 bases, with 16 bases separating them. CDR1 and CDR2 from the germline V gene are MNHEY and SVGEGT. The CDR3 is 15 residues long. CDR3 DNA: TGTGCCAGCAGACCCCCGGGGGCACTGTACAATGAGCAGTTCTTC. Translated: CASRPPGALYNEQFF.

The rearrangement uses TRBV29-1 and TRBJ1-2; the D is unclear. The CDR3 has 17 amino acids. Trimming cost V 0 bases and J 4 bases, with 21 bases left between them. CDR1 and CDR2 (germline): SQVTM, ANQGSEA. CDR3 sequence reads: CSVEEATLREGGYGYTF. CDR3 DNA sequence: TGCAGCGTTGAAGAGGCGACACTCCGGGAGGGTGGCTATGGCTACACCTTC.

The chain employs TRBV12-5 and TRBJ2-5; no reliable D call. The V gene's germline CDR1 is LGHNT and CDR2 FRNRAP. V was pared by 1 base and J by 1 base, with 7 bases between. The CDR3 runs to 14 residues. CDR3 region: CASGLGPAQETQYF. The CDR3 nucleotides are TGTGCTAGTGGTTTGGGGCCAGCCCAAGAGACCCAGTACTTC.

This clonotype was found many times. The chain couples TRBV5-1 to TRBJ1-2, with D possibly being TRBD1 (6 bases). CDR1 is SGHRS and CDR2 is YFSETQ in the germline V gene. The CDR3 length is 13 residues. V gave up 4 bases and J gave up 1 base, with 8 bases separating them. This CDR3 is CASSKDSNYGYTF. CDR3 coding DNA: TGCGCCAGCAGCAAGGACAGTAACTATGGCTACACCTTC. Filled out from reference TRBV5-1 and TRBJ1-2, the complete variable domain reads KAGVTQTPRYLIKTRGQQVTLSCSPISGHRSVSWYQQTPGQGLQFLFEYFSETQRNKGNFPGRFSGRQFSNSRSEMNVSTLELGDSALYLCASSKDSNYGYTFGSGTRLTVV.

This clonotype was detected a few times. The chain recombines TRBV4-3 with TRBJ1-2; no definite D call. Germline V gives CDR1 LGHNA, CDR2 YSLEER. V dropped 0 bases and J dropped 1 base, with 9 bases sitting between them. This CDR3 has 15 residues. This CDR3 reads CASSQDLSVNYGYTF. Here the CDR3 DNA reads TGCGCCAGCAGCCAAGATTTGTCGGTTAACTATGGCTACACCTTC.

This clonotype was recorded a few times. The V gene is TRBV30, the J gene TRBJ2-2, with 9 nucleotides matching TRBD1. Trimming took 0 bases from V and 0 from J; bases not matched to a gene: 8. Germline V gene sequence: CDR1 GTSNPN, CDR2 SVGIG (reference sequence). The CDR3 contains 18 residues. CDR3 DNA sequence: TGTGCCTGGAGTGTGGGGGACAGGGCAGCTGCGAACACCGGGGAGCTGTTTTTT. Amino acid sequence: CAWSVGDRAAANTGELFF.

The chain links TRBV12-3 or TRBV12-4 to TRBJ1-2, with TRBD1 matching 8 bases. The junction had 5 bases not matched to a gene; V was cut back by 1 base and J by 4 bases. The CDR3 contains 15 residues. In DNA, the CDR3 is TGTGCCAGCAGTTTAGAAGGAGGACAGGGCTATGGCTACACCTTC. The encoded protein is CASSLEGGQGYGYTF.

This clonotype was picked up many times. The J gene is TRBJ2-3, the V gene TRBV2, with TRBD1 identical over 9 bases. The V segment lost 5 bases and the J segment 0 bases; nucleotides outside the gene matches: 6. CDR1 is SNHLY and CDR2 is FYNNEI in the germline V gene. The CDR3 extends over 16 amino acids. The CDR3 sequence is CASSPGTGLSTDTQYF. In nucleotides, the CDR3 is TGTGCCAGCAGTCCCGGGACAGGGCTCAGCACAGATACGCAGTATTTT.

V gene TRBV4-3 combines with J gene TRBJ2-3, with a weak D call TRBD2 (6 bases). Trimming left V 0 bases short and J 8 bases short, with 12 bases between. Germline V gene data show CDR1 as LGHNA and CDR2 as YSLEER. This CDR3 is built from 14 residues. The CDR3 DNA is TGCGCCAGCAGCCAAGAAACTAGCCATGGTACGCAGTATTTT. It yields the protein CASSQETSHGTQYF.

This clonotype was seen repeatedly, ten times or more. DNA for the CDR3: TGCAGTGCTAGGGCAAGTCCGGGACAGCTGAACACTGAAGCTTTCTTT. This codes for CSARASPGQLNTEAFF. The chain combines TRBV20-1 with TRBJ1-1, with TRBD1 identical over 7 bases. Germline CDR1 and CDR2: DFQATT and SNEGSKA (reference sequence). The CDR3 sequence is 16 residues long. V gave up 3 bases and J gave up 0 bases; unmatched junction bases: 10.

This clonotype was observed a few times. This chain uses TRBV7-8 with TRBJ2-5; D remains unclear. Germline CDR1 reads SGHVS; CDR2 reads FQNEAQ. The V end was cut by 3 bases, the J end by 4 bases, with 6 bases between. The CDR3 has 12 amino acids. The CDR3, as DNA: TGTGCCAGCAGCTTTAGCTCAGAGACCCAGTACTTC. Translating gives CASSFSSETQYF.